A selection of T cell receptor beta chains follows, all from one sample in a study of vaccination and CD4 T cells after COVID-19. No antigen has been assigned to these receptors. TCRdb reprocessed the PCR reads with MiXCR, giving one entry per CDR3 protein. The table includes about 21,000 distinct CDR3 sequences, roughly half detected once. The sequencing input was CD4+ T cells from blood, cultured in vitro. The source of these receptors is a human donor who had recovered from COVID-19. Each CDR3 is given with its conserved first and last residue. A D gene is named only where the DNA matches it firmly. Only some rows state a clone size, as once, few, many or a class for expanded clones.

d_gene	v_gene	j_gene	abundance	len	CDR3aa	CDR3nt
NA	TRBV6-1	TRBJ2-5	NA	19	CASSTPFGGGATRAETQYF	TGTGCCAGCAGTACCCCGTTTGGGGGGGGGGCAACACGGGCAGAGACCCAGTACTTC
NA	TRBV30	TRBJ1-1	NA	16	CAWRTVTIRMNTEAFF	TGTGCCTGGCGGACAGTTACTATAAGAATGAACACTGAAGCTTTCTTT
NA	TRBV5-1	TRBJ2-2	few	15	CASSLVAGSDGELFF	TGCGCCAGCAGCTTGGTGGCAGGGTCCGACGGGGAGCTGTTTTTT
NA	TRBV6-2/TRBV6-3	TRBJ1-6	NA	11	CASSLAETLHF	TGTGCCAGCAGCCTGGCTGAGACCCTCCACTTT
NA	TRBV7-2	TRBJ2-5	NA	15	CASSLLTGRWETQYF	TGTGCCAGCAGCTTGTTGACCGGGAGATGGGAGACCCAGTACTTC
NA	TRBV7-2	TRBJ2-1	NA	16	CASSLFSTGVTLEQFF	TGTGCCAGCAGCTTATTTTCAACGGGAGTGACTCTTGAGCAGTTCTTC
TRBD1	TRBV25-1	TRBJ1-2	NA	16	CASSGPRTGDLYGYTF	TGTGCCAGCAGTGGGCCTAGGACAGGGGATCTGTACGGCTACACCTTC
NA	TRBV6-1	TRBJ2-5	NA	13	CASSDSGPETQYF	TGTGCCAGCAGTGATAGCGGTCCCGAGACCCAGTACTTC
NA	TRBV6-1	TRBJ2-2	NA	14	CAGRQTTNAGELFF	TGTGCCGGAAGACAGACCACTAACGCCGGGGAGCTGTTTTTT
TRBD1	TRBV2	TRBJ2-2	few	16	CASSSTGGMNTGELFF	TGTGCCAGCAGTTCGACAGGGGGCATGAACACCGGGGAGCTGTTTTTT
NA	TRBV6-1	TRBJ2-3	NA	13	CASTSAGTDTQYF	TGTGCCAGCACGAGTGCGGGCACAGATACGCAGTATTTT
NA	TRBV11-2	TRBJ2-5	NA	14	CASSWTDLKETQYF	TGTGCCAGCAGCTGGACAGATTTGAAAGAGACCCAGTACTTC
NA	TRBV29-1	TRBJ1-1	NA	15	CSVEMVAALNTEAFF	TGCAGCGTTGAAATGGTAGCAGCCTTGAACACTGAAGCTTTCTTT
NA	TRBV28	TRBJ2-1	once	15	CASSSRDRSYNEQFF	TGTGCCAGCAGCTCCCGAGACAGATCCTACAATGAGCAGTTCTTC
TRBD1	TRBV6-2/TRBV6-3	TRBJ1-5	NA	13	CASSGTGGQPQHF	TGTGCCAGCAGCGGGACAGGGGGCCAGCCCCAGCATTTT
NA	TRBV2	TRBJ1-2	few	11	CASGRGRGYTF	TGTGCCAGCGGGAGGGGTCGGGGCTACACCTTC
NA	TRBV19	TRBJ1-1	NA	14	CASSKIWDPTRAFF	TGTGCCAGTAGTAAGATTTGGGACCCAACCAGAGCTTTCTTT
NA	TRBV11-2	TRBJ1-5	NA	16	CASSLSSTGNNQPQHF	TGTGCCAGCAGCTTAAGTTCTACAGGGAACAATCAGCCCCAGCATTTT
NA	TRBV19	TRBJ2-5	medium-sized	14	CASRLDASQETQYF	TGTGCCAGTCGACTGGACGCCAGCCAAGAGACCCAGTACTTC
NA	TRBV28	TRBJ1-2	once	14	CASSLPWTDQGYTF	TGTGCCAGCAGTCTCCCTTGGACAGACCAGGGCTACACCTTC
NA	TRBV20-1	TRBJ1-1	few	12	CSARTREHFCFF	TGCAGTGCCCGGACACGTGAACACTTTTGTTTCTTT
NA	TRBV27	TRBJ2-3	NA	12	CASRRSTDTQYF	TGTGCCAGCAGGCGTAGCACAGATACGCAGTATTTT
NA	TRBV7-9	TRBJ1-5	NA	13	CASSSGSGQPQHF	TGTGCCAGCAGCTCCGGGTCGGGTCAGCCCCAGCATTTT
TRBD2	TRBV24-1	TRBJ2-1	NA	13	CATSALAGGGLAF	TGTGCCACCAGTGCTCTAGCGGGAGGGGGCCTCGCCTTC
TRBD1	TRBV5-1	TRBJ2-5	few	15	CASSLGGQVQETQYF	TGCGCCAGCAGCTTGGGTGGACAGGTACAAGAGACCCAGTACTTC
NA	TRBV29-1	TRBJ1-2	NA	11	CSVASSYGYTF	TGCAGCGTTGCGTCTAGCTATGGCTACACCTTC
NA	TRBV6-1	TRBJ1-1	medium-sized	13	CASSRQPGTEAFF	TGTGCCAGCAGCCGTCAACCGGGCACTGAAGCTTTCTTT
TRBD1	TRBV19	TRBJ1-5	few	16	CATHMTGRESNQPQHF	TGTGCCACCCACATGACAGGGCGGGAGAGCAATCAGCCCCAGCATTTT
NA	TRBV24-1	TRBJ2-2	NA	14	CATSDLRGTGELFF	TGTGCCACCAGTGATTTACGGGGGACCGGGGAGCTGTTTTTT